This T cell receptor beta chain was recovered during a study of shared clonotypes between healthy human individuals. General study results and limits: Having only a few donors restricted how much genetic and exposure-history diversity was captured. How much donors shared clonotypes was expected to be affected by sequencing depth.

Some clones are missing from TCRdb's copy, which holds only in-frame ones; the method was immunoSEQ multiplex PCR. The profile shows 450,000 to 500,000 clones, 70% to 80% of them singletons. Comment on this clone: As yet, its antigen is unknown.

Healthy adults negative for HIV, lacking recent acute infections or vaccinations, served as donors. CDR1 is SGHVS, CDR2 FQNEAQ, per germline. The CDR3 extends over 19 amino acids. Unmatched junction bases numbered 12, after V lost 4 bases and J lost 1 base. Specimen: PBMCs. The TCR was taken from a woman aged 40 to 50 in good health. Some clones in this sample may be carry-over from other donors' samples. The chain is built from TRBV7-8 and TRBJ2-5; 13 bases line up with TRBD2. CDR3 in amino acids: CASSSPGTSGIGLQETQYF. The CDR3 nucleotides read TGTGCCAGCAGCTCTCCCGGGACTAGCGGGATAGGTCTCCAAGAGACCCAGTACTTC.